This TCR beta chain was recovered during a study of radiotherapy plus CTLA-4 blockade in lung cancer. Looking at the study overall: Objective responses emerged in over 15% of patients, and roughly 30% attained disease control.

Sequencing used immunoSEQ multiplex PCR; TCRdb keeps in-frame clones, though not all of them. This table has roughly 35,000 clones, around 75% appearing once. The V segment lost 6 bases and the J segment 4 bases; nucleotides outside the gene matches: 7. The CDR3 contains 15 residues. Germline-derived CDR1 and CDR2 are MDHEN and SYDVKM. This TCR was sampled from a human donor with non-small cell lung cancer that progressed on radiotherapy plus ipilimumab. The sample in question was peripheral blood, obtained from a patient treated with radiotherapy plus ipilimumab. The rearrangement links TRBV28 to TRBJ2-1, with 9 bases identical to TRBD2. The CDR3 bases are TGTGCCAGCAGCTTTAGCGGGAGTAGGTACAATGAGCAGTTCTTC. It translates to CASSFSGSRYNEQFF.